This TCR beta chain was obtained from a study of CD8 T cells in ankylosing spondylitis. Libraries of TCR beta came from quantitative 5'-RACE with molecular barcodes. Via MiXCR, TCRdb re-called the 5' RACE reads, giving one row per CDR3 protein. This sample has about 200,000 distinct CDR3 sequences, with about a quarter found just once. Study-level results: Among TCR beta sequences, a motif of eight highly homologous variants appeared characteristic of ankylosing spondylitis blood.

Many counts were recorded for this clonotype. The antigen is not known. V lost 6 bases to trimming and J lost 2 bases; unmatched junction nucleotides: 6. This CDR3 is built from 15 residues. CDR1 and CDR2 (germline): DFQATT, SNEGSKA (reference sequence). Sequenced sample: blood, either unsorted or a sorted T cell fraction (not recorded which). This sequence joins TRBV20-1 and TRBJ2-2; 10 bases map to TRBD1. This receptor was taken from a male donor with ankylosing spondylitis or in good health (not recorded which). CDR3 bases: TGCAGTGCGAGGGGACAGGGGCAAAACACCGGGGAGCTGTTTTTT. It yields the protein CSARGQGQNTGELFF.